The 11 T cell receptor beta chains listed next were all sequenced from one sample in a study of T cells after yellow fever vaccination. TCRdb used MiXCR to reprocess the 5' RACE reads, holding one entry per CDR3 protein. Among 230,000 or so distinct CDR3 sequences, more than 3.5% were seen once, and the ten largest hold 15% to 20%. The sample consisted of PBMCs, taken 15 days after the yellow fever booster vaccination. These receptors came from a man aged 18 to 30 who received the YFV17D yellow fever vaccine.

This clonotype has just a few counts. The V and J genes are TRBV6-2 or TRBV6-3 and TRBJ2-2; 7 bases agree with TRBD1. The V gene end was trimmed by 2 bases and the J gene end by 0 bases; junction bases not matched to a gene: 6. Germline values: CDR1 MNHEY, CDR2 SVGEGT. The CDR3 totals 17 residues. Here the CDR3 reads CASSYGTASTNTGELFF. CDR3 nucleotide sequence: TGTGCCAGCAGTTACGGGACAGCGAGTACGAACACCGGGGAGCTGTTTTTT.

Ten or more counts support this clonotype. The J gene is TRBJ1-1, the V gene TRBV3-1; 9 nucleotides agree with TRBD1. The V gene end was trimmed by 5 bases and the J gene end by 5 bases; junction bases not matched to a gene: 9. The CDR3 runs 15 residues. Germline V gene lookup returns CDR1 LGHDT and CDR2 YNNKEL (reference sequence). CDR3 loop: CASSWRGQGITEAFF. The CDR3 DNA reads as TGTGCCAGCAGCTGGCGCGGACAGGGGATTACTGAAGCTTTCTTT.

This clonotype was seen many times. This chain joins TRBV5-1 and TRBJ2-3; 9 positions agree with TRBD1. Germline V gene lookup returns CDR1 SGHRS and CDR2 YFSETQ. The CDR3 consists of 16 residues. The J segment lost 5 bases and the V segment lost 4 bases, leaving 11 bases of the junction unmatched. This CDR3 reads CASSHGGRTGEDTQYF. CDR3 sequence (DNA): TGCGCCAGCAGCCACGGTGGGCGGACAGGGGAAGATACGCAGTATTTT.

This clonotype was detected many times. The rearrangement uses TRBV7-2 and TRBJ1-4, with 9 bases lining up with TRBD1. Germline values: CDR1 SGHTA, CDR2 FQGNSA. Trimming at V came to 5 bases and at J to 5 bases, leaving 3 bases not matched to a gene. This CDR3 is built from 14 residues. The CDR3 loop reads CASSRGTGNEKLFF. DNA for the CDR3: TGTGCCAGCAGCCGAGGGACAGGGAATGAAAAACTGTTTTTT.

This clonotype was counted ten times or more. CDR3 protein: CASSFYGDSDKNIQYF. The CDR3 region has the DNA TGTGCCAGCAGCTTTTACGGGGACAGCGACAAAAACATTCAGTACTTC. V is TRBV7-2 and J is TRBJ2-4, with 7 bases matching TRBD1. CDR3 length equals 16 residues. CDR1 and CDR2 from the germline V gene are SGHTA and FQGNSA. The V segment lost 3 bases and the J segment 3 bases; nucleotides outside the gene matches: 8. Complete variable domain (other parts from reference TRBV7-2 and TRBJ2-4): GAGVSQSPSNKVTEKGKDVELRCDPISGHTALYWYRQSLGQGLEFLIYFQGNSAPDKSGLPSDRFSAERTGGSVSTLTIQRTQQEDSAVYLCASSFYGDSDKNIQYFGAGTRLSVL.

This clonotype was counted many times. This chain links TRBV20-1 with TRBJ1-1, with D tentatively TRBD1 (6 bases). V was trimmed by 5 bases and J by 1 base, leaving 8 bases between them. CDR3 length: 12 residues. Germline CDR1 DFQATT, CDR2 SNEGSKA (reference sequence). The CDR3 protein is CSAGGGNTEAFF. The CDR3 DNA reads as TGCAGTGCTGGGGGCGGGAACACTGAAGCTTTCTTT.

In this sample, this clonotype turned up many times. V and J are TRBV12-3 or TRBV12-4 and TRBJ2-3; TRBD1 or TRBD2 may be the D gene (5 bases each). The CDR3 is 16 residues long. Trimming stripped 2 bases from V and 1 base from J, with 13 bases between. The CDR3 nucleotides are TGTGCCAGCAGTTTAAGGGGCGCGGGCGGCACAGATACGCAGTATTTT. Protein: CASSLRGAGGTDTQYF.

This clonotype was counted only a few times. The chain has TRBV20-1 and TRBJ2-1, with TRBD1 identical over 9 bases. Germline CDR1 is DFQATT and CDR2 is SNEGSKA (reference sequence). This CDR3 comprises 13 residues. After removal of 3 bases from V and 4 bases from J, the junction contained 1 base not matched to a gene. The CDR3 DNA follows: TGCAGTGCTAGGGACAGGGGTTACAATGAGCAGTTCTTC. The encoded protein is CSARDRGYNEQFF.

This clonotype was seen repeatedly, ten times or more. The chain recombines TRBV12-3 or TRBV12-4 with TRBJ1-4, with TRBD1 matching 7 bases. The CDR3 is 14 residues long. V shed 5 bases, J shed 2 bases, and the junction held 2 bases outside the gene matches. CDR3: CASSATGTNEKLFF. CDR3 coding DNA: TGTGCCAGCAGTGCGACAGGGACTAATGAAAAACTGTTTTTT.

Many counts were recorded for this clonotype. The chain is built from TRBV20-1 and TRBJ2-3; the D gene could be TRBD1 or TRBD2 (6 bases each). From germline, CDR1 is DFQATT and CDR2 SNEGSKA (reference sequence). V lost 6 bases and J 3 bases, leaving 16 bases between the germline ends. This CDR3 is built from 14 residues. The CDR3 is CSAEGQSRTDTQYF. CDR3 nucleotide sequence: TGCAGTGCGGAGGGACAAAGTAGAACAGATACGCAGTATTTT.

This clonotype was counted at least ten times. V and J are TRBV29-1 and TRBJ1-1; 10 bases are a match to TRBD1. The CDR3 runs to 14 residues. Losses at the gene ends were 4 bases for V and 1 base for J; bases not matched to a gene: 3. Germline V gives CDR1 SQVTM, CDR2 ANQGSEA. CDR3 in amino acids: CSVGGQGPNTEAFF. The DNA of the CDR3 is TGCAGCGTTGGGGGACAGGGGCCGAACACTGAAGCTTTCTTT.